This T cell receptor beta chain was documented in a study of cytomegalovirus exposure and HLA in healthy donors (TCRdb year 2017). Regarding the complete study: An earlier analysis of roughly 570 of the donors reported around 280 Gb of sequence data and 117 million unique TCR beta sequences obtained from 150 million to 200 million T cells. Approximately 330 gigabases of sequencing data and approximately 91 million unique TCR sequences made up an early release that covered approximately 700 HLA-typed donors. The genetic ancestry cluster associated with self-reported Caucasian donors included over 80% of the roughly 400 genotyped donors. The aim of the study was to test whether cataloging public T cell receptors could identify signatures of past pathogen exposure. The study profiled the T cell repertoires of under 700 subjects by immunosequencing and related them to cytomegalovirus serostatus. A separate validation cohort of about 110 different subjects was used in addition to the 666-subject first cohort. To predict cytomegalovirus infection status, the study brought together high-throughput TCR immunosequencing, statistical association of individual TCRs with disease status, and machine learning. A later analysis re-examined previously published TCR beta repertoires from over 500 donors and added high-resolution HLA genotyping to investigate patterns of TCR occurrence. Rather than using new phenotypic data, the later analysis identified candidate immune exposures from TCR beta sequences and from how often those sequences occurred across donors. To decide whether each TCR beta V gene segment behaved as functional or pseudogenic, an earlier analysis of some 600 of the donors relied on high-throughput TCR beta sequencing. Donor age, sex, ethnicity and CMV serostatus were compiled together with the repertoire data. A later genetic analysis used genome-wide SNP genotypes for about 55% of the 666 donors, treating that subset as a discovery cohort. All discovery cohort repertoires had been generated on a single sequencing platform. Class I and class II HLA loci were covered by the typing at four-digit resolution. Typing coverage varied by locus: about 629-630 donors for A, B, C, DRB1 and DQB1; approximately 500 for DQA1; more than 600 for DPA1; about 450 for DPB1. Because of strong linkage in the cohort, roughly 5 DR-DQ haplotypes were treated as single units for association and clustering. Among roughly 400 genotyped donors of the cohort, an average of around 240,000 unique TCR beta nucleotide sequences was sequenced per donor, of which roughly 18% were non-productive.

Of note for this clone: This receptor's antigen is unknown. No much larger clone exists at a distance of one base, and base qualities are not known.

The cohort consisted of 670 or so healthy bone marrow donors. All cohort members were sampled while nominally healthy, although unrecorded immune exposures were likely present. The donor was CMV seronegative and belonged to the group of 380 or so seronegative cohort members. A peripheral blood sample was provided by each donor, and peripheral blood mononuclear cells were used for TCR beta sequencing. The Qiagen DNeasy Blood Extraction Kit was used to extract genomic DNA from the blood cell samples. Receptor libraries were prepared by the immunoSEQ multiplex PCR assay. The multiplex PCR relied on a mix of 60 forward primers for TCR Vbeta segments and 13 reverse primers for TCR Jbeta segments. The CDR3 region of rearranged TCR beta genes was amplified from genomic DNA by a multiplex PCR assay. The amplified TCR beta libraries were sequenced on the Illumina HiSeq System as 87-base-pair reads. The published analysis was carried out like this. A later analysis counted about 80 million unique TCR beta chains across the 550 to 750 repertoires, and around 9.9 million of these chains were shared by at least two donors. A nearest-neighbor algorithm error-corrected the raw reads and collapsed the reads into unique sequences, merging closely related sequences to remove PCR and sequencing errors. V, D and J gene segments were assigned by aligning CDR3 sequences to IMGT reference sequences. For a sequence to be retained, a match of at least six nucleotides was required to both a V gene segment and a J gene segment. Rearrangements were classified as productive when the CDR3 lacked stop codons and remained in frame with V and J, and all other rearrangements were classified as non-productive. CDR3 was defined by IMGT convention, running from the second conserved V-encoded cysteine to the conserved J-encoded phenylalanine. The earlier analysis of more than 450 of the donors excluded sequences that lacked an unambiguous match to a single V gene segment. An earlier analysis of 587 of the donors classified V segments as functional when productive rearrangements were above 56.7% and as segregating when the standard deviation between donors was above 5%. A statistical classification framework was developed to diagnose cytomegalovirus status using the catalog of TCR beta chain sequences. In a later analysis, TCR nucleotide sequences were compared against IMGT/GENE-DB human TR gene sequences so that V and J genes could be assigned. In a later analysis, CDR3 sequences and most-parsimonious VDJ recombination scenarios were assigned using the TCRdist pipeline. In a later analysis, each TCR beta chain was defined by its CDR3 amino acid sequence together with its V-gene family, and reads lacking a unique V-gene family were excluded. To address suspected cross-contamination and a sequencing artifact, a later analysis removed several hundred highly shared, low-generation-probability nucleotide sequences. A later analysis calculated a clonal expansion index for each public chain from normalized within-repertoire ranks of inferred template counts. In a later analysis, generation probabilities were computed using a VDJ recombination model fitted to out-of-frame rearrangements, and the results were checked against IGoR. A later analysis scored TCR-TCR, TCR-HLA and TCR-CMV co-occurrence with hypergeometric tests, applying a repertoire-size bias correction to TCR pairs. False discovery rates were estimated in a later analysis by permuting HLA or CMV assignments 20 times. A later analysis grouped co-occurring TCRs with DBSCAN, adding TCRdist sequence similarity when clustering within HLA-allele-positive subsets. Co-occurrence clustering excluded repertoires with fewer than 30,000 or more than 120,000 public chains, plus five with anomalous nucleotide sharing. Imported from immuneACCESS, the table was reduced by TCRdb to in-frame sequences with V and J called. These copies leave out some clones; in studies compared against another copy, an unresolved V gene accounts for under half, and the cause of the remainder is not known. V and J calls and clone size are copied from that table; D and trimming were computed from the DNA. Here the sample has some 150,000 clones; roughly 89% occur a single time. The ten largest clones represent 0.85% of the sample.

Counted from cysteine to phenylalanine, this CDR3 has 14 amino acids. Here the CDR3 DNA is all that survives: 42 bases in frame from base 1. V is pared back by 3 bases and J by 1 base, with 9 bases lying between the germline termini. The germline V gene yields SGHTA for CDR1 and FQGNSA for CDR2. General findings and caveats noted by the study authors: The classifier was reported to diagnose cytomegalovirus status with high specificity and sensitivity in both the original and validation cohorts. Because HLA typing was unavailable for some donors at each locus, only the typed subset was used in association tests. A further reported finding was that TCR beta sequences accurately predicted the HLA-A and HLA-B alleles for most subjects in the first cohort. Linkage disequilibrium might explain the correlated functional status among segregating V segments, but an unknown experimental factor could not be excluded. Because counts were too low, seventeen rarely observed V segments, including chromosome 9 orphons, were excluded from the earlier analysis of some 540 of the donors. A later genetic analysis reported fewer N-insertions in productive TCRs among donors in an Asian-associated ancestry cluster than the roughly 700-donor mean. A cluster of highly shared sequence variants was judged likely to represent a technical artifact of the sequencing pipeline. In a later analysis, some 18,000 TCR beta sequences were associated with specific HLA alleles at a false discovery rate of 0.05. In a later analysis, TCR association rates were found to vary across HLA loci, with the most associated TCRs seen for DRB1 alleles and the fewest for HLA-C alleles. Most TCR sequences were seen in very few donors, while some public TCRs were found in many individuals. In a later analysis, HLA-associated TCR beta chains were found to be more clonally expanded and to have lower generation probabilities than equally common non-associated chains. In a later analysis, several top co-occurrence clusters were reported to appear linked to parvovirus B19, influenza, CMV and Epstein-Barr virus. For the cohort, immune exposure information was limited to CMV serostatus. Sequencing depth was assumed to be roughly uniform across donors in the presence/absence analyses, though that assumption may not hold. A few of the identified cytomegalovirus-associated TCR beta chains were confirmed in vitro to be specific for cytomegalovirus antigens. Assigning TCR associations to individual alleles was difficult when HLA alleles, especially DR and DQ, strongly co-occurred. V-gene and J-gene trimming of TCR beta chains was associated with a missense DCLRE1C variant in a later genetic analysis, and the association was replicated in an independent cohort. The authors suggested that the approach could potentially be generalized to other disease states and immunological phenotypes. An earlier analysis of around 600 of the donors showed that most TCR beta V segments appeared in productive rearrangements either about 90% or about 30% of the time, which broadly matched IMGT annotations. Most CMV-associated TCR beta chains appeared to be HLA-restricted in a later analysis, and the HLA associations seemed to be driven largely by CMV exposure. In the study, about 150 TCR beta chains were listed as associated with cytomegalovirus. Some IMGT-functional V segments, including TRBV6-2 and TRBV6-3, could not be distinguished by the 87-base-pair reads and were therefore excluded. This cohort had only TCR beta chains sequenced, and the lack of alpha or paired-chain data limited which features could be detected.

The sequencing input was PBMCs. Recombination linked TRBV7-2 to TRBJ1-1; possibly the D gene is TRBD1, per 6 matching bases. The TCR was taken from a woman in her thirties in good health and CMV-seronegative. CDR3 protein: CASSFRGRNTEAFF. The base sequence is TGTGCCAGCAGCTTCAGGGGCCGGAACACTGAAGCTTTCTTT.